These 8 T cell receptor beta chains share one sample of origin, sequenced in a study of human T cells and chemical hapten exposure. In TCRdb, the RACE reads were re-called with MiXCR into one record per CDR3 protein. In the table there are around 350,000 distinct CDR3 sequences, 5% to 6.5% of which are singletons. This sample's time point: pre-sensitization, week 0. As for treatment: therapeutic diphenylcyclopropenone sensitization with weekly scalp DPC. Source: whole blood, taken in connection with sensitization to the hapten diphenylcyclopropenone (DPC). The origin of the receptors is a woman between 18 and 29 years old with alopecia areata. Some clones in this sample may be carry-over from other donors' samples.

This clonotype was found a few times. The gene calls are TRBV5-1 and TRBJ2-3, with D perhaps matching TRBD2 (5 bases). The germline V and J ends were trimmed by 4 bases and 4 bases, with 16 bases remaining between them. Germline lookup yields CDR1 SGHRS and CDR2 YFSETQ. The CDR3 sequence is 15 residues long. For the CDR3, the DNA is TGCGCCAGCAGCCTACCTTCGGGAAACTCAGATACGCAGTATTTT. Its translation: CASSLPSGNSDTQYF. The full variable domain, its missing parts supplied by reference TRBV5-1 and TRBJ2-3, is KAGVTQTPRYLIKTRGQQVTLSCSPISGHRSVSWYQQTPGQGLQFLFEYFSETQRNKGNFPGRFSGRQFSNSRSEMNVSTLELGDSALYLCASSLPSGNSDTQYFGPGTRLTVL.

The genes are TRBV9 and TRBJ1-6, with D possibly TRBD1 on 5 matching bases. V lost 0 bases and J 7 bases, leaving 26 bases between the germline ends. This CDR3 spans 20 amino acids. CDR1 is SGDLS and CDR2 is YYNGEE in the germline V gene. The CDR3 DNA is TGTGCCAGCAGCGTAGTAGTAGAGGGACGGGCAGATAGTAGGAATTCACCCCTCCACTTT. Its translation: CASSVVVEGRADSRNSPLHF.

This clonotype has just a few counts. The CDR3 sequence is CASGLTAGGRGDTQYF. Here the CDR3 DNA reads TGTGCCAGCGGCTTGACAGCGGGGGGCCGTGGAGATACGCAGTATTTT. This chain links TRBV27 with TRBJ2-3; 9 bases match TRBD2. There are 16 residues in the CDR3. Germline trimming cut 8 bases from V and 5 bases from J; bases unmatched to any gene: 14. Germline V gives CDR1 MNHEY, CDR2 SMNVEV (reference sequence).

J is TRBJ1-6 and V is TRBV6-2 or TRBV6-3; 7 bases agree with TRBD1. Germline trimming cut 7 bases from V and 11 bases from J; bases unmatched to any gene: 11. The CDR3 runs 14 residues. Germline lookup yields CDR1 MNHEY and CDR2 SVGEGT. The CDR3 DNA reads TGTGCCAGCACCTCGACAGGGATTGTAGCACCCCTCCACTTT. Translation: CASTSTGIVAPLHF.

As regards this clonotype: A read error is possible here, since a much larger clone lies one base away. J is TRBJ2-3 and V is TRBV7-3; possibly TRBD2 for D (7 bases). CDR1 is SGHTA, CDR2 FQGTGA, per germline. The CDR3 is 16 residues long. The CDR3 nucleotides are TGTGCCAGCAGCCCCAGGGGTTCGGGGGGCACAGATATGCAGTATTTT. It encodes CASSPRGSGGTDMQYF. Complete variable domain (other parts from reference TRBV7-3 and TRBJ2-3): GAGVSQTPSNKVTEKGKYVELRCDPISGHTALYWYRQSLGQGPEFLIYFQGTGAADDSGLPNDRFFAVRPEGSVSTLKIQRTERGDSAVYLCASSPRGSGGTDMQYFGPGTRLTVL.

There are many counts of this clonotype. The chain employs TRBV11-3 and TRBJ2-1; TRBD1 might be the D (5 bases). Germline V gene lookup returns CDR1 SGHNT and CDR2 YENEEA. This CDR3 comprises 13 residues. The V end was cut by 3 bases, the J end by 8 bases, with 11 bases between. CDR3: CASSLGSRDEQFF. CDR3 DNA sequence: TGTGCCAGCAGCTTGGGATCCAGGGATGAGCAGTTCTTC.

This clonotype was picked up a small number of times. This chain uses TRBV6-1 with TRBJ2-6; the match to TRBD2 covers 14 bases. CDR1 and CDR2 (germline): MNHNS, SASEGT. V shed 5 bases and J 0 bases; nucleotides not matched to a gene: 9. The CDR3 has 20 residues. The CDR3 nucleotides read TGTGCCAGCAGTCAGATAGGACTAGCGGGGGGCTTCTCTGGGGCCAACGTCCTGACTTTC. This codes for CASSQIGLAGGFSGANVLTF.

Many counts were recorded for this clonotype. This chain uses TRBV18 with TRBJ2-7; 7 bases line up with TRBD1. The ends lost 6 bases at V and 5 bases at J; junction bases unmatched: 4. CDR1 KGHSH and CDR2 LQKENI come from the germline V gene. The CDR3 extends over 12 amino acids. The CDR3, as DNA: TGTGCCAGCTCTCGACAGGGAGACGAGCAGTACTTC. Amino acids: CASSRQGDEQYF.